A single sample is the source of the 11 T cell receptor beta chains below, sequenced in a study of blood T cells in healthy people across ages. A second PCR, run for about 7 to 11 cycles, used a sample-barcoded 5' primer plus a J-beta primer mix. TCRdb recomputed calls from the 5' RACE reads with MiXCR, one row per CDR3 protein. The sample holds fewer than 700,000 distinct CDR3 sequences, around two fifths seen once. Sequencing used blood. Source of these receptors: an older man in good health.

This clonotype was counted between two and nine times. V gene TRBV5-1 combines with J gene TRBJ2-7; 10 bases are shared with TRBD2. CDR1 SGHRS and CDR2 YFSETQ come from the germline V gene. With V trimmed by 4 bases and J by 0 bases, 13 bases remained unmatched. This CDR3 is 18 amino acids long. The CDR3 DNA follows: TGCGCCAGCAGCCGAGAATCTCCTAGCGGGGGTAGCTCCTACGAGCAGTACTTC. Its protein product is CASSRESPSGGSSYEQYF.

This clonotype was detected only a few times. The chain couples TRBV15 to TRBJ2-3; 7 bases fit TRBD2. After removal of 0 bases from V and 3 bases from J, the junction contained 6 bases not matched to a gene. This CDR3 comprises 16 residues. Germline-derived CDR1 and CDR2 are LNHNV and YYDKDF (reference sequence). The CDR3 nucleotides read TGTGCCACCAGCAGAGATCGGGGGGTTATAACAGATACGCAGTATTTT. It specifies CATSRDRGVITDTQYF.

The chain links TRBV18 to TRBJ1-1; D uncertain. Trimming cost V 1 base and J 5 bases, with 2 bases left between them. The CDR3 is 11 amino acids. Germline V gives CDR1 KGHSH, CDR2 LQKENI. This CDR3 is CASSPLTEAFF. The CDR3 DNA is TGTGCCAGCTCACCACTGACTGAAGCTTTCTTT.

The CDR3 sequence: CASSLDPRTSGTTYNEQFF. The CDR3, as DNA: TGTGCCAGCAGCTTAGACCCGAGGACTAGCGGGACGACCTACAATGAGCAGTTCTTC. The rearrangement links TRBV7-3 to TRBJ2-1; 12 bases agree with TRBD2. The CDR3 is made up of 19 amino acids. V was clipped by 2 bases and J by 2 bases; unmatched bases: 10. Germline CDR1 SGHTA, CDR2 FQGTGA.

This clonotype was seen a few times. V is TRBV7-2 and J is TRBJ2-6; no definite D call. CDR1 is SGHTA, CDR2 FQGNSA, per germline. Deletions cut 5 bases from V and 4 bases from J, with 12 bases between. The CDR3 runs to 15 residues. CDR3 sequence (DNA): TGTGCCAGCAGCACCCAGGCTTTCGGGGCCAACGTCCTGACTTTC. Protein sequence: CASSTQAFGANVLTF.

V gene TRBV20-1 combines with J gene TRBJ2-7; TRBD2 matches 8 bases. V lost 0 bases and J lost 2; bases outside the gene matches: 9. CDR3 size: 16 residues. Germline CDR1 and CDR2: DFQATT and SNEGSKA (reference sequence). CDR3 residues: CSARDPRSGSPYEQYF. CDR3 DNA sequence: TGCAGTGCTAGAGATCCAAGGAGCGGGAGCCCCTACGAGCAGTACTTC.

V and J are TRBV5-1 and TRBJ2-1, with D possibly being TRBD1 (5 bases). This CDR3 has 14 amino acids. Germline V gene data show CDR1 as SGHRS and CDR2 as YFSETQ. Trimming removed 1 base from V and 10 bases from J, with 15 bases in between. The CDR3 DNA reads as TGCGCCAGCAGCTTGTCTTTGGACAAATTCGAGCAGTTCTTC. Translating it yields CASSLSLDKFEQFF. Full variable domain (remainder filled in from reference TRBV5-1 and TRBJ2-1): KAGVTQTPRYLIKTRGQQVTLSCSPISGHRSVSWYQQTPGQGLQFLFEYFSETQRNKGNFPGRFSGRQFSNSRSEMNVSTLELGDSALYLCASSLSLDKFEQFFGPGTRLTVL.

This clonotype was found many times. In DNA form, the CDR3 reads TGCAGTGCTAGGACTAGACTAGATACGCAGTATTTT. Amino acids: CSARTRLDTQYF. The V and J genes are TRBV20-1 and TRBJ2-3; maybe TRBD2 (6 bases). There are 12 residues in the CDR3. The germline V gene has CDR1 DFQATT and CDR2 SNEGSKA (reference sequence). V was cut by 3 bases and J by 5 bases, with 9 bases left in between.

This clonotype appeared a single time. The V and J genes are TRBV29-1 and TRBJ2-3; D is perhaps TRBD2 (6 bases). Per the germline V gene, CDR1 is SQVTM and CDR2 is ANQGSEA. CDR3 length: 13 residues. V lost 2 bases, J lost 6 bases, and 12 bases lay in between. The CDR3 protein is CSVELGLSDTQYF. CDR3 DNA: TGCAGCGTTGAACTGGGACTGAGTGATACGCAGTATTTT.

The chain couples TRBV9 to TRBJ2-4, with 7 bases matching TRBD1. Germline CDR1 reads SGDLS; CDR2 reads YYNGEE. V shed 4 bases, J shed 3 bases, and the junction held 10 bases outside the gene matches. The CDR3 totals 16 residues. Written as DNA, the CDR3 is TGTGCCAGCAGCCATCCCCGGGACAGCTACAAAAACATTCAGTACTTC. Protein sequence: CASSHPRDSYKNIQYF.

Comments on this clonotype: This could be a read error, since a much larger clone is one nucleotide away. This chain connects TRBV11-2 to TRBJ2-3, with D possibly matching TRBD2 (6 bases). In germline, CDR1 is SGHAT, CDR2 FQNNGV. The CDR3 covers 11 residues. The CDR3 region is CASSGGVTKYF. CDR3 DNA sequence: TGTGCCAGCAGCGGAGGGGTTACGAAGTATTTT.